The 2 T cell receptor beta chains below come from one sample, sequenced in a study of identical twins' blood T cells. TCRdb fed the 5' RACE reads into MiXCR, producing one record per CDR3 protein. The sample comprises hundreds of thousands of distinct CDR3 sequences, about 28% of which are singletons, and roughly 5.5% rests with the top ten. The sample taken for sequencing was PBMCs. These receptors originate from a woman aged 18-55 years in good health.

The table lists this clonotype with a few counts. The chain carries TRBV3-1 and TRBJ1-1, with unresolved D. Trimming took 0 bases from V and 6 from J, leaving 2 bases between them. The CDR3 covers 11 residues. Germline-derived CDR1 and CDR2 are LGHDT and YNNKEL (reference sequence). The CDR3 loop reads CASSQEAEAFF. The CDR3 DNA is TGTGCCAGCAGCCAAGAGGCTGAAGCTTTCTTT.

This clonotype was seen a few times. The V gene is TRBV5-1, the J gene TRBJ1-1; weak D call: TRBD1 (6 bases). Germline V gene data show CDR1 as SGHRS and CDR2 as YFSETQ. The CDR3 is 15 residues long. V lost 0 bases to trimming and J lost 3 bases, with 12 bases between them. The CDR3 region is CASSLVPGDHTEAFF. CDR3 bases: TGCGCCAGCAGCTTGGTGCCAGGGGACCACACTGAAGCTTTCTTT.